Only a few counts were recorded for the clone carrying this T cell receptor (beta chain). The antigen remains undetermined. The data are from a study of CD8 T cells in ankylosing spondylitis. Via MiXCR, TCRdb re-called the 5' RACE reads, giving one row per CDR3 protein. This table has 150,000 or so distinct CDR3 sequences, approximately 9.9% appearing once. General study points: There was reportedly significant enrichment of clones that were disease-linked in matched ankylosing spondylitis synovial fluid. Typical of ankylosing spondylitis blood, it appeared, was a TCR beta motif of eight highly homologous variants.

The sample consisted of blood, either unsorted or a sorted T cell fraction (not recorded which). The clonotype originates from a female donor with ankylosing spondylitis or in good health (not recorded which).

CDR3 in DNA: TGTGCCACCAGCAGCCCCGATTCACCCCTCCACTTT. Translating it yields CATSSPDSPLHF. The V gene is TRBV15, the J gene TRBJ1-6; D is unclear. Germline CDR1 reads LNHNV; CDR2 reads YYDKDF (reference sequence). The CDR3 is 12 residues long. V lost 3 bases and J lost 8, with 5 bases in between.